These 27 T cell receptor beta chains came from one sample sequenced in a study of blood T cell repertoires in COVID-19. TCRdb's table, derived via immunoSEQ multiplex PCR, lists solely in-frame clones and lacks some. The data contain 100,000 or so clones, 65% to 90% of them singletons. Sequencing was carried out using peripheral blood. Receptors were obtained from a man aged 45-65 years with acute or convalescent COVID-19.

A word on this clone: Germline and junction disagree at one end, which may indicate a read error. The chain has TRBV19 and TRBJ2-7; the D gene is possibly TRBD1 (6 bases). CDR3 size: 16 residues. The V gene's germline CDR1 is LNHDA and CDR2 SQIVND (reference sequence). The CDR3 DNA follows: TGTGCCAGCAGTAGGGGAAGACAGGCGAGCTCCTACGAGCAGTACTTC. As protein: CASSRGRQASSYEQYF.

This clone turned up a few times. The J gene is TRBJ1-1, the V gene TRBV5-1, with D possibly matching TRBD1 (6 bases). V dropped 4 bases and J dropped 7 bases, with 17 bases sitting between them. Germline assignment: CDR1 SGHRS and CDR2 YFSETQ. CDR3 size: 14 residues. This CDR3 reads CASSLQGGTNEAFF. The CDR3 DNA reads TGCGCCAGCAGCCTACAGGGTGGGACCAATGAAGCTTTCTTT.

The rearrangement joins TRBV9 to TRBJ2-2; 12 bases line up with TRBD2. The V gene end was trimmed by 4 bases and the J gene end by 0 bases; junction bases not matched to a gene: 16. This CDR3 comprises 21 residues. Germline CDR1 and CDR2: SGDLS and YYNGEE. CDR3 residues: CASSLRLAGVLHQPNTGELFF. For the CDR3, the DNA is TGTGCCAGCAGCCTACGACTAGCGGGGGTACTCCACCAACCGAACACCGGGGAGCTGTTTTTT.

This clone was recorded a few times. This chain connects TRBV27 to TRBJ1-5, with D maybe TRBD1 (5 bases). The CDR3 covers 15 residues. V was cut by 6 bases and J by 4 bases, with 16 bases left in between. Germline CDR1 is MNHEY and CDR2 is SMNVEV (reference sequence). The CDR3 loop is CASRLGGSPNQPQHF. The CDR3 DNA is TGTGCCAGCAGACTTGGGGGGTCCCCGAATCAGCCCCAGCATTTT.

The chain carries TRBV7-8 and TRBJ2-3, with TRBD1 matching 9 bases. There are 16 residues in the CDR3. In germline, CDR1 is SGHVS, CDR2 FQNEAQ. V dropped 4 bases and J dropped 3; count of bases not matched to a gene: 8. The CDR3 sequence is CASSSNRDRVTDTQYF. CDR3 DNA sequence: TGTGCCAGCAGCTCGAACCGGGACAGGGTGACAGATACGCAGTATTTT.

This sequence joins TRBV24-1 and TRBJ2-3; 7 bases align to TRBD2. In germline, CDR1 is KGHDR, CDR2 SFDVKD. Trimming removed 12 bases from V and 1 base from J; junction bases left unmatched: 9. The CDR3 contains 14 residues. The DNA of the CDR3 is TGTGCCGCCGGAAGCGGGACTGGCACAGATACGCAGTATTTT. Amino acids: CAAGSGTGTDTQYF.

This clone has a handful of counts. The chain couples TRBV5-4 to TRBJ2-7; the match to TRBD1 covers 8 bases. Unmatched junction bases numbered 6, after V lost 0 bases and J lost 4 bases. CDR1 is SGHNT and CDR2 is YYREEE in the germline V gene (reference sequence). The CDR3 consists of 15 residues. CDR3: CASSLAQGASYEQYF. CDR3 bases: TGTGCCAGCAGCTTGGCCCAGGGGGCCTCTTACGAGCAGTACTTC. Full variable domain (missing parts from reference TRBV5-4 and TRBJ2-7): ETGVTQSPTHLIKTRGQQVTLRCSSQSGHNTVSWYQQALGQGPQFIFQYYREEENGRGNFPPRFSGLQFPNYSSELNVNALELDDSALYLCASSLAQGASYEQYFGPGTRLTVT.

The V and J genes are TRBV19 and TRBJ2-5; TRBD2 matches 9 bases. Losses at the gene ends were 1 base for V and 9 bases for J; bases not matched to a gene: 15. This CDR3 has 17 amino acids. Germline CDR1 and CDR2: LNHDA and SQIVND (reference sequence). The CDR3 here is CASSIVIGNSGSWAQYF. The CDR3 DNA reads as TGTGCCAGTAGTATAGTCATTGGGAATAGCGGGAGTTGGGCCCAGTACTTC.

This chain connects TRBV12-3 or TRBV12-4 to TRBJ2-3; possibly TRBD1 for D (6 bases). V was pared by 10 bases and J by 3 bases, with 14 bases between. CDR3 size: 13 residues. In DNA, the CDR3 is TGTGCCACCAGACAGGAGTTAACAGATACGCAGTATTTT. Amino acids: CATRQELTDTQYF.

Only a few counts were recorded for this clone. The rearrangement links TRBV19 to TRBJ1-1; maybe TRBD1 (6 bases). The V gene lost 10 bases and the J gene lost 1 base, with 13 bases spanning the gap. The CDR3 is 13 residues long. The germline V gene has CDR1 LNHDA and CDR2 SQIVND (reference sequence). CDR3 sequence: CATLRGTNTEAFF. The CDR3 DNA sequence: TGTGCCACCCTGAGGGGGACGAACACTGAAGCTTTCTTT.

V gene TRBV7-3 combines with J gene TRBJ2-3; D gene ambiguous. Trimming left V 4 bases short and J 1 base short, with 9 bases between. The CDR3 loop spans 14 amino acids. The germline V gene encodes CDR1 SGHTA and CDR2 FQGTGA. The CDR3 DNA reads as TGTGCCAGCAGCTCGGCGAGGCGCACAGATACGCAGTATTTT. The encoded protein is CASSSARRTDTQYF.

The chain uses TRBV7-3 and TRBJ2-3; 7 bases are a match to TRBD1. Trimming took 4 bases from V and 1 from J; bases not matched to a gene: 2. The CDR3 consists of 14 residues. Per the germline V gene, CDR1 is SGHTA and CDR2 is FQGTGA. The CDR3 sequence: CASSSGQRTDTQYF. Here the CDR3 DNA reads TGTGCCAGCAGCTCGGGACAGCGCACAGATACGCAGTATTTT.

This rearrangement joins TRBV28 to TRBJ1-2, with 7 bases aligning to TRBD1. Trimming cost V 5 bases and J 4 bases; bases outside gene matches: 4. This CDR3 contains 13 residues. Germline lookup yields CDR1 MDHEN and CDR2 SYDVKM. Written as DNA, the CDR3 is TGTGCCAGCAGTCAGGGACAGAGCTATGGCTACACCTTC. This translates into CASSQGQSYGYTF.

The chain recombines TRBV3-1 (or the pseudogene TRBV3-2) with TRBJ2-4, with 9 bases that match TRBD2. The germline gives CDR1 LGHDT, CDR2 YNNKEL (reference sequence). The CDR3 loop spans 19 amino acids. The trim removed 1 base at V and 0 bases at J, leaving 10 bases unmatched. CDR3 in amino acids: CASSQVIAGDGLAKNIQYF. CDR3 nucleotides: TGTGCCAGCAGCCAAGTGATAGCGGGAGATGGGCTAGCCAAAAACATTCAGTACTTC.

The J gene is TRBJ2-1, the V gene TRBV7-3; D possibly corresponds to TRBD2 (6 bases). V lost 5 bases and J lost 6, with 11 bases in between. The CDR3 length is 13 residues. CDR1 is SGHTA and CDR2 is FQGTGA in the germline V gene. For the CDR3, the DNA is TGTGCCAGCAGCCCGGGACTTTTCAATGAGCAGTTCTTC. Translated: CASSPGLFNEQFF.

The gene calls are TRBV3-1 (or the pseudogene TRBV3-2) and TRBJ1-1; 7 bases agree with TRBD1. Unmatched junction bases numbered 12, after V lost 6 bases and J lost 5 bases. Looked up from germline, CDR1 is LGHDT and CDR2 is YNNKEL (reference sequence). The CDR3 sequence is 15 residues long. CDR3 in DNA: TGTGCCAGCAGTCTTACAGGGGATTTAGAAACTGAAGCTTTCTTT. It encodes CASSLTGDLETEAFF.

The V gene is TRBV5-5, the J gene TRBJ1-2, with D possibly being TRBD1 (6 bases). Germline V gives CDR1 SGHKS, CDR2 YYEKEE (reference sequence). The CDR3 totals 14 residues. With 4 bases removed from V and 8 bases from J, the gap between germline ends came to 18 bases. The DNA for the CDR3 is TGTGCCAGCAGCCCCAAAACGGACAGTGTCGGCTACACCTTC. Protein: CASSPKTDSVGYTF.

CDR3 sequence: CASSLGLAGLSDTQYF. CDR3 sequence (DNA): TGTGCCAGCAGCTTGGGACTAGCGGGGCTCTCAGATACGCAGTATTTT. The chain couples TRBV7-2 to TRBJ2-3, with TRBD2 matching 13 bases. V lost 3 bases, J lost 4 bases, and 4 bases stayed unmatched. Germline lookup yields CDR1 SGHTA and CDR2 FQGNSA. The CDR3 length is 16 residues.

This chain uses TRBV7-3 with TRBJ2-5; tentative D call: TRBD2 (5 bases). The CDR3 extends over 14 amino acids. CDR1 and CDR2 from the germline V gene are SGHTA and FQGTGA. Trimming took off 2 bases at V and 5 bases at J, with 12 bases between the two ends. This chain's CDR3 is CASSLDGPGETQYF. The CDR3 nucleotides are TGTGCCAGCAGCTTAGACGGCCCGGGGGAGACCCAGTACTTC.

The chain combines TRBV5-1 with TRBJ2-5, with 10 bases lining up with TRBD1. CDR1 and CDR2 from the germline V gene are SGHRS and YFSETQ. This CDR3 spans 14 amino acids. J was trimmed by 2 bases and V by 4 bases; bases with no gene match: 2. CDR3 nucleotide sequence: TGCGCCAGCAGCCTGGACAGGGGGCAAGAGACCCAGTACTTC. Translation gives CASSLDRGQETQYF.

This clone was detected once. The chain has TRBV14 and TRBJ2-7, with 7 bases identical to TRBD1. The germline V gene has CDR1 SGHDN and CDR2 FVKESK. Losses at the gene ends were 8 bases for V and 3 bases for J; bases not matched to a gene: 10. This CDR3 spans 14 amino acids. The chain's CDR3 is CASGRQGLGYEQYF. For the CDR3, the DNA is TGTGCCAGCGGAAGACAGGGTTTGGGCTACGAGCAGTACTTC.

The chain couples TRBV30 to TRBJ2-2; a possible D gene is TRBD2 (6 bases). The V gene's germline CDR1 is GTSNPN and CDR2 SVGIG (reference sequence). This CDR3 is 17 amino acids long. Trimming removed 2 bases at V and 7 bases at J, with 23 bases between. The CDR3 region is CAWSTPMSGYRRGELFF. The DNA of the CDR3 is TGTGCCTGGAGTACCCCCATGAGCGGGTATCGACGCGGGGAGCTGTTTTTT.

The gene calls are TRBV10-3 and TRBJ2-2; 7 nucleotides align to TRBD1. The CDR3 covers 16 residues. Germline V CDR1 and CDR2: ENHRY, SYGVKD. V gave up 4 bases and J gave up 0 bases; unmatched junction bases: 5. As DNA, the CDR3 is TGTGCCATCAGTGGCGGACAGGAAACGAACACCGGGGAGCTGTTTTTT. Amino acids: CAISGGQETNTGELFF.

The CDR3 nucleotides are TGTGCCAGCAGCCTAGCATGGGGTGAGCAGTTCTTC. Encoded protein: CASSLAWGEQFF. The chain has TRBV28 and TRBJ2-1; D is perhaps TRBD2 (5 bases). V lost 6 bases and J lost 9, with 12 bases in between. Looked up from germline, CDR1 is MDHEN and CDR2 is SYDVKM. The CDR3 length is 12 residues.

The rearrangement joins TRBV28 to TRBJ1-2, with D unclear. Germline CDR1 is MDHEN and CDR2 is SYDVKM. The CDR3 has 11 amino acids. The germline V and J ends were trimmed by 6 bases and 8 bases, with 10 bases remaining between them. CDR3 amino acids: CASSLLGGYTF. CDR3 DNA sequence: TGTGCCAGCAGCCTACTGGGCGGCTACACCTTC.

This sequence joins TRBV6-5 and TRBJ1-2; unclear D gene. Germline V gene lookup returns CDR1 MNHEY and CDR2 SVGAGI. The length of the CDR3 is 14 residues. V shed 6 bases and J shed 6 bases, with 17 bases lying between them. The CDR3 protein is CASRAARIPDGYTF. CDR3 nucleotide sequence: TGTGCCAGCAGAGCCGCGCGTATTCCGGATGGCTACACCTTC.

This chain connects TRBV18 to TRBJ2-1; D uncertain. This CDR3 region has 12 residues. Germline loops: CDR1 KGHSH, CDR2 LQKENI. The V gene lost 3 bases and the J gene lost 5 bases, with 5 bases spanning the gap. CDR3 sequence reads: CASSPTNNEQFF. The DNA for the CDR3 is TGTGCCAGCTCACCGACAAACAATGAGCAGTTCTTC.